These 14 T cell receptor beta chains were sequenced from one sample in a study of blood T cell repertoires in COVID-19. TCRdb's copy holds only in-frame clones and misses some; the assay was immunoSEQ multiplex PCR. The sample lists roughly 230,000 clones, 65% to 85% occurring once. What was sequenced was peripheral blood. The receptor set was obtained from a man aged 40-55 years with active or convalescent COVID-19.

The rearrangement joins TRBV24-1 to TRBJ1-2, with 7 nucleotides matching TRBD1. J lost 4 bases, V lost 3 bases, and 4 bases had no gene match. The CDR3 is 14 residues long. CDR1 and CDR2 from the germline V gene are KGHDR and SFDVKD. For the CDR3, the DNA is TGTGCCACCAGTGATACGACAGGGCCCTATGGCTACACCTTC. Translation: CATSDTTGPYGYTF.

The chain employs TRBV19 and TRBJ1-5; 7 nucleotides agree with TRBD1. This CDR3 comprises 13 residues. V shed 5 bases and J 6 bases; nucleotides not matched to a gene: 4. The germline V gene encodes CDR1 LNHDA and CDR2 SQIVND (reference sequence). CDR3 sequence reads: CASSLGGGQPQHF. The CDR3 coding sequence is TGTGCCAGTAGTCTAGGGGGCGGTCAGCCCCAGCATTTT.

The chain recombines TRBV3-1 (or the pseudogene TRBV3-2) with TRBJ2-3; 9 bases fit TRBD2. Trimming cost V 3 bases and J 1 base; bases outside gene matches: 5. The germline gives CDR1 LGHDT, CDR2 YNNKEL (reference sequence). This CDR3 spans 16 amino acids. CDR3 sequence (DNA): TGTGCCAGCAGCCAGATAGCGGGGGTACGCACAGATACGCAGTATTTT. Translating gives CASSQIAGVRTDTQYF.

The chain couples TRBV4-2 to TRBJ1-6; a possible D gene is TRBD1 (5 bases). CDR3 length: 16 residues. Germline assignment: CDR1 LGHNA and CDR2 YNFKEQ. V was cut by 0 bases and J by 8 bases, with 14 bases left in between. The chain's CDR3 is CASSQEGDRGDSPLHF. The CDR3, as DNA: TGTGCCAGCAGCCAAGAGGGGGACCGGGGGGATTCACCCCTCCACTTT.

The chain employs TRBV30 and TRBJ1-2; TRBD1 matches 8 bases. The germline V gene encodes CDR1 GTSNPN and CDR2 SVGIG (reference sequence). The CDR3 spans 15 residues. V lost 0 bases and J lost 1; bases outside the gene matches: 4. The CDR3 coding sequence is TGTGCCTGGAGTGTTGGGACAGGAATTAACTATGGCTACACCTTC. Translated, it gives CAWSVGTGINYGYTF.

The chain recombines TRBV24-1 with TRBJ2-7, with 9 bases identical to TRBD1. J was trimmed by 1 base and V by 2 bases; bases with no gene match: 29. The CDR3 consists of 24 residues. Per germline, CDR1 KGHDR and CDR2 SFDVKD. The DNA for the CDR3 is TGTGCCACCAGTGATTCGCTCTTTCGGGTCTCGTGGCTAACAGGGGGCTCGGGATCCTACGAGCAGTACTTC. Amino acids: CATSDSLFRVSWLTGGSGSYEQYF.

The chain couples TRBV4-3 to TRBJ1-2; 10 bases align to TRBD1. This CDR3 contains 17 residues. The junction had 8 bases not matched to a gene; V was cut back by 1 base and J by 3 bases. Germline values: CDR1 LGHNA, CDR2 YSLEER. The CDR3 DNA follows: TGCGCCAGCAGCCAAGGTGGACAGGGGGGTGTTTACTATGGCTACACCTTC. Amino acid sequence: CASSQGGQGGVYYGYTF.

The chain recombines TRBV11-2 with TRBJ2-5, with D possibly matching TRBD2 (5 bases). Between the trimmed V and J ends, which lost 0 bases and 0 bases, there was a span of 8 bases. Germline CDR1 and CDR2: SGHAT and FQNNGV. The CDR3 runs 15 residues. The CDR3 spells CASSLEPGNQETQYF. DNA for the CDR3: TGTGCCAGCAGCTTAGAACCGGGGAACCAAGAGACCCAGTACTTC. Full variable domain (rest looked up from reference TRBV11-2 and TRBJ2-5): EAGVAQSPRYKIIEKRQSVAFWCNPISGHATLYWYQQILGQGPKLLIQFQNNGVVDDSQLPKDRFSAERLKGVDSTLKIQPAKLEDSAVYLCASSLEPGNQETQYFGPGTRLLVL.

This rearrangement joins TRBV7-9 to TRBJ1-2, with TRBD1 matching 7 bases. Germline V gene data show CDR1 as SEHNR and CDR2 as FQNEAQ (reference sequence). The CDR3 consists of 14 residues. The V and J ends lost 5 bases and 0 bases, in that order; junction bases with no gene match: 3. CDR3 sequence reads: CASSIGQANYGYTF. The CDR3 bases are TGTGCCAGCAGCATCGGACAGGCTAACTATGGCTACACCTTC.

This clone was seen only a few times. This chain uses TRBV20-1 with TRBJ2-7; 11 bases agree with TRBD2. V lost 3 bases, J lost 4 bases, and 2 bases stayed unmatched. CDR3 size: 13 residues. Germline V gene sequence: CDR1 DFQATT, CDR2 SNEGSKA (reference sequence). DNA of the CDR3: TGCAGTGCTAGTCCTAGCGGGAGGTACGAGCAGTACTTC. Translation gives CSASPSGRYEQYF.

V gene TRBV6-1 combines with J gene TRBJ1-4; 7 bases align to TRBD1. Trimming took 2 bases from V and 4 from J; bases not matched to a gene: 1. The CDR3 consists of 14 residues. Germline CDR1 and CDR2: MNHNS and SASEGT. In DNA, the CDR3 is TGTGCCAGCAGTGAAAGGGACAGTAATGAAAAACTGTTTTTT. It yields the protein CASSERDSNEKLFF.

This sequence joins TRBV2 and TRBJ1-2, with D possibly being TRBD1 (5 bases). The CDR3 has 14 amino acids. The germline CDR1 and CDR2 sequences are SNHLY and FYNNEI. Deletions cut 2 bases from V and 4 bases from J, with 11 bases between. CDR3 sequence reads: CASSEQGNIYGYTF. The CDR3 DNA is TGTGCCAGCAGTGAACAGGGAAACATCTATGGCTACACCTTC.

The sample holds a few counts of this clone. V usage is TRBV18 and J usage is TRBJ2-7; possibly TRBD1 for D (6 bases). CDR3 length equals 14 residues. V was shortened by 3 bases and J by 1 base, with 10 bases between the two germline ends. CDR1 and CDR2 from the germline V gene are KGHSH and LQKENI. The CDR3 nucleotides read TGTGCCAGCTCACCGCCAGGGGTTTCCTACGAGCAGTACTTC. It specifies CASSPPGVSYEQYF.

This chain links TRBV3-1 (or the pseudogene TRBV3-2) with TRBJ2-1; 7 nucleotides align to TRBD1. V shed 2 bases, J shed 2 bases, and the junction held 0 bases outside the gene matches. Germline V gene sequence: CDR1 LGHDT, CDR2 YNNKEL (reference sequence). CDR3 size: 14 residues. The CDR3 coding sequence is TGTGCCAGCAGCCAAACAGGGGCCTACAATGAGCAGTTCTTC. Its protein is CASSQTGAYNEQFF.